This is a list of T cell receptor beta chains from one sample in a study of shared clonotypes between healthy human individuals. Profiled with immunoSEQ multiplex PCR; TCRdb holds only in-frame clones, not every one. The table lists around 600,000 clones, approximately 95% of them singletons. Sequencing input: naive CD8+ T cells sorted from blood. The source is a young woman in good health. Each CDR3 is given with its conserved first and last residue. The order of the fields is V gene, J gene, clone size, D gene, CDR3 protein, CDR3 DNA. D genes are given only for firm matches. Expanded clones get a size class; other rows say once, few or many, or leave the size out.

>TRBV5-4|TRBJ1-5|-|-
CASSFGGHQPQHF
TGTGCCAGCAGCTTTGGGGGGCATCAGCCCCAGCATTTT
>TRBV28|TRBJ2-1|-|-
CASSFEERGNEQFF
TGTGCCAGCAGTTTTGAGGAGAGGGGTAATGAGCAGTTCTTC
>TRBV7-3|TRBJ2-1|-|TRBD2
CASSPGTSGNEQFF
TGTGCCAGCAGCCCAGGGACTAGCGGCAATGAGCAGTTCTTC
>TRBV6-6|TRBJ2-5|-|-
CASSYVRGGTQYF
TGTGCCAGCAGTTACGTTAGGGGGGGGACCCAGTACTTC
>TRBV6-5|TRBJ1-2|-|TRBD1
CASSSGQGYGYTF
TGTGCCAGCAGCAGCGGACAGGGCTATGGCTACACCTTC
>TRBV28|TRBJ2-7|-|-
CASSFVAGTYEQYF
TGTGCCAGCAGTTTTGTTGCGGGCACCTACGAGCAGTACTTC
>TRBV6-4|TRBJ1-2|-|-
CASSDSVRCRIPWYYGYTF
TGTGCCAGCAGTGACTCGGTCCGTTGCCGCATTCCTTGGTACTATGGCTACACCTTC
>TRBV6-5|TRBJ2-7|-|TRBD2
CASSYRLAGAYEQYF
TGTGCCAGCAGTTACCGACTAGCGGGGGCCTACGAGCAGTACTTC
>TRBV7-2|TRBJ2-7|once|-
CASSHTGQAYEQYF
TGTGCCAGCAGCCACACGGGACAAGCCTACGAGCAGTACTTC
>TRBV28|TRBJ1-1|-|-
CASSYAGSNTEAFF
TGTGCCAGCAGTTATGCCGGGAGCAACACTGAAGCTTTCTTT
>TRBV25-1|TRBJ1-5|-|-
CASSEWGESSNQPQHF
TGTGCCAGCAGTGAATGGGGCGAGAGTAGCAATCAGCCCCAGCATTTT
>TRBV18|TRBJ1-3|-|-
CASPSGNTIYF
TGTGCCAGCCCATCTGGAAACACCATATATTTT
>TRBV11-2|TRBJ2-5|once|TRBD2
CASSLTAGGETQYF
TGTGCCAGCAGCTTAACGGCGGGGGGGGAGACCCAGTACTTC
>TRBV25-1|TRBJ1-2|-|-
CASSGLRGTGNYGYTF
TGTGCCAGCAGTGGCCTTCGCGGGACCGGCAACTATGGCTACACCTTC
>TRBV29-1|TRBJ2-2|-|TRBD2
CSVGSSGRNTGELFF
TGCAGCGTCGGGTCTAGCGGGAGAAACACCGGGGAGCTGTTTTTT
>TRBV28|TRBJ1-1|-|-
CASSRRGTNTEAFF
TGTGCCAGCAGTCGAAGGGGGACGAACACTGAAGCTTTCTTT
>TRBV30|TRBJ2-6|few|-
CAWSVGAGANVLTF
TGTGCCTGGAGTGTAGGGGCTGGGGCCAACGTCCTGACTTTC
>TRBV28|TRBJ2-1|-|-
CASRGTASAVYNEQFF
TGTGCCAGCAGAGGTACCGCCAGCGCGGTCTACAATGAGCAGTTCTTC
>TRBV10-3|TRBJ1-5|-|-
CAITRQVNQPQHF
TGTGCCATCACTAGACAAGTCAATCAGCCCCAGCATTTT
>TRBV4-1|TRBJ1-2|-|-
CASSQAETPKVSTVGISYGYTF
TGCGCCAGCAGCCAAGCAGAGACACCCAAGGTATCAACAGTCGGAATATCCTATGGCTACACCTTC
>TRBV13|TRBJ2-1|-|TRBD1
CASSPQFPQGYNEQFF
TGTGCCAGCAGCCCCCAATTTCCACAGGGGTACAATGAGCAGTTCTTC
>TRBV2|TRBJ2-1|-|TRBD2
CASSRLAGAYNEQFF
TGTGCCAGCAGTAGACTAGCGGGGGCCTACAATGAGCAGTTCTTC
>TRBV10-2|TRBJ1-5|few|-
CASSESLVQPQHF
TGCGCCAGCAGTGAGTCGTTGGTTCAGCCCCAGCATTTT
>TRBV28|TRBJ2-5|once|TRBD2
CASSFWASGSQETQYF
TGTGCCAGCAGTTTTTGGGCTAGCGGGAGTCAAGAGACCCAGTACTTC
>TRBV11-2|TRBJ1-2|-|-
CASSLQGNYGYTF
TGTGCCAGCAGCTTACAGGGTAACTATGGCTACACCTTC
>TRBV2|TRBJ1-3|-|TRBD1
CASRETGAAISGNTIYF
TGTGCCAGCAGGGAGACAGGGGCCGCCATCTCTGGAAACACCATATATTTT
>TRBV27|TRBJ2-2|-|-
CASSFTPGWGNTGELFF
TGTGCCAGCAGTTTTACCCCAGGTTGGGGCAACACCGGGGAGCTGTTTTTT
>TRBV28|TRBJ1-5|-|-
CASSTFFTDLTQPQHF
TGTGCCAGCAGCACCTTCTTCACAGATCTAACTCAGCCCCAGCATTTT
>TRBV4-1|TRBJ1-2|-|-
CASSQVGAYGYTF
TGCGCCAGCAGCCAAGTGGGGGCCTATGGCTACACCTTC
>TRBV5-6|TRBJ2-7|-|TRBD2
CASSFWGLAGVDGEQYF
TGTGCCAGCAGCTTTTGGGGTTTAGCGGGAGTGGACGGCGAGCAGTACTTC
>TRBV9|TRBJ2-1|-|-
CASSVDRAYNEQFF
TGTGCCAGCAGCGTAGACAGAGCTTACAATGAGCAGTTCTTC
>TRBV6-5|TRBJ1-1|once|-
CASKVRIGYTEAFF
TGTGCCAGCAAAGTTAGGATTGGGTACACTGAAGCTTTCTTT
>TRBV5-4|TRBJ2-1|-|-
CASSLTSSEQFF
TGTGCCAGCAGCTTGACTAGCTCTGAGCAGTTCTTC
>TRBV7-2|TRBJ2-3|-|TRBD2
CASSDGTSGTDTQYF
TGTGCCAGCAGCGACGGGACTAGCGGGACTGATACGCAGTATTTT
>TRBV11-2|TRBJ2-7|-|TRBD1
CASSPGTGGNEQYF
TGTGCCAGCAGCCCCGGGACAGGGGGCAACGAGCAGTACTTC
>TRBV7-8|TRBJ2-7|-|-
CASSLAPTYEQYF
TGTGCCAGCAGCTTAGCACCAACCTACGAGCAGTACTTC
>TRBV28|TRBJ2-3|-|-
CASSLGHWADTQYF
TGTGCCAGCAGTTTAGGGCATTGGGCAGATACGCAGTATTTT
>TRBV19|TRBJ2-7|-|-
CASSQRLSGTSYEQYF
TGTGCCAGTAGTCAGAGATTATCCGGGACCTCCTACGAGCAGTACTTC
>TRBV6-4|TRBJ2-3|once|-
CASLGTGRATDTQYF
TGTGCCAGCCTTGGAACAGGGAGGGCCACAGATACGCAGTATTTT
>TRBV11-1|TRBJ1-1|-|-
CASSPYAFF
TGTGCCAGCAGCCCATACGCTTTCTTT
>TRBV28|TRBJ2-7|-|-
CASRWQGGIVQYF
TGTGCCAGCAGGTGGCAGGGGGGGATTGTGCAGTACTTC
>TRBV7-9|TRBJ2-7|-|TRBD1
CASSLTGTGVYEQYF
TGTGCCAGCAGCTTAACCGGGACAGGGGTCTACGAGCAGTACTTC
>TRBV19|TRBJ1-5|-|-
CASRLRDVDSNQPQHF
TGTGCCAGTAGATTGAGGGACGTAGATAGCAATCAGCCCCAGCATTTT
>TRBV29-1|TRBJ2-5|-|-
CSTRWGGETQYF
TGCAGCACCCGGTGGGGGGGCGAGACCCAGTACTTC
>TRBV6-5|TRBJ2-3|-|TRBD1
CASSYGTGFTDTQYF
TGTGCCAGCAGTTATGGGACAGGGTTCACAGATACGCAGTATTTT
>TRBV19|TRBJ2-1|-|-
CACGGKRSYNEQFF
TGTGCCTGTGGGGGAAAACGCTCCTACAATGAGCAGTTCTTC
>TRBV13|TRBJ2-3|-|-
CASSLGQGTTDTQYF
TGTGCCAGCAGCTTAGGGCAGGGGACCACAGATACGCAGTATTTT
>TRBV29-1|TRBJ2-7|-|-
CSVEVGTRYEQYF
TGCAGCGTTGAAGTAGGGACCCGCTACGAGCAGTACTTC
>TRBV27|TRBJ2-7|-|-
CASSPTFVREGYEQYF
TGTGCCAGCAGTCCGACCTTTGTGCGGGAAGGGTACGAGCAGTACTTC
>TRBV27|TRBJ2-5|-|TRBD2
CASSRLAEETQYF
TGTGCCAGCAGTCGACTAGCGGAAGAGACCCAGTACTTC
>TRBV10-3|TRBJ1-1|-|-
CAISESGDITEAFF
TGTGCCATCAGTGAGTCGGGGGATATCACTGAAGCTTTCTTT
>TRBV29-1|TRBJ2-7|-|-
CSMRGDRGYEQYF
TGCAGCATGAGGGGGGACAGAGGTTACGAGCAGTACTTC
>TRBV5-6|TRBJ2-7|-|-
CASSLRWVRGSEQYF
TGTGCCAGCAGCCTGCGGTGGGTACGAGGGAGCGAGCAGTACTTC
>TRBV5-1|TRBJ2-7|-|TRBD2
CASSTEGLAIHEQYF
TGCGCCAGCAGCACTGAGGGACTAGCAATCCACGAGCAGTACTTC
>TRBV11-2|TRBJ1-2|-|-
CASSSWAGAQYSNYGYTF
TGTGCCAGCAGCTCTTGGGCGGGAGCCCAGTACTCTAACTATGGCTACACCTTC
>TRBV5-4|TRBJ2-7|-|-
CASSLYSYEQYF
TGTGCCAGCAGCTTGTACAGCTACGAGCAGTACTTC
>TRBV7-3|TRBJ2-1|-|-
CASSLIAGEYNEQFF
TGTGCCAGCAGCTTAATCGCCGGGGAGTACAATGAGCAGTTCTTC
>TRBV9|TRBJ2-3|once|TRBD2
CASSVTSGRGEDTQYF
TGTGCCAGCAGCGTAACGAGCGGGAGGGGGGAGGATACGCAGTATTTT
>TRBV2|TRBJ1-6|-|-
CASKSAWDSPLHF
TGTGCCAGCAAAAGTGCCTGGGATTCACCCCTCCACTTT